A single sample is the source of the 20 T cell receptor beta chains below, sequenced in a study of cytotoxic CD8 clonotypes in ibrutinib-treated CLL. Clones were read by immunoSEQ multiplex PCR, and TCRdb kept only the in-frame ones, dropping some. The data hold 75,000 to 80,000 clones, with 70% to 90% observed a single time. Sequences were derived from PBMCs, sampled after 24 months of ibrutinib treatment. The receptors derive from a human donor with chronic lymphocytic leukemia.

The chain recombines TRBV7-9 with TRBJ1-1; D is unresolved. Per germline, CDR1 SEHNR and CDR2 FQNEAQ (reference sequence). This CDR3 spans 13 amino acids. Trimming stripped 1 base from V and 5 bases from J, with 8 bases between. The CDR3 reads CASSLEGGTEAFF. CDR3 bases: TGTGCCAGCAGCTTAGAGGGCGGAACTGAAGCTTTCTTT.

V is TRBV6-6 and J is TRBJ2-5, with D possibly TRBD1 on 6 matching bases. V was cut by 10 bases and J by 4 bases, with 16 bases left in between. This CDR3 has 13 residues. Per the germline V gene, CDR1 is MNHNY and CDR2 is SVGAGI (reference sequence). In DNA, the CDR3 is TGTGCCACCAAACAGACAGGAAGAGAGACCCAGTACTTC. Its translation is CATKQTGRETQYF.

CDR3 DNA: TGTGCCACCAGCAGAGATGCTGGCAGGCCAATTTTCGACTCCTACAATGAGCAGTTCTTC. Amino acid sequence: CATSRDAGRPIFDSYNEQFF. V is TRBV15 and J is TRBJ2-1; D call uncertain. Germline V CDR1 and CDR2: LNHNV, YYDKDF (reference sequence). The CDR3 consists of 20 residues. The V gene lost 0 bases and the J gene lost 0 bases, with 21 bases spanning the gap.

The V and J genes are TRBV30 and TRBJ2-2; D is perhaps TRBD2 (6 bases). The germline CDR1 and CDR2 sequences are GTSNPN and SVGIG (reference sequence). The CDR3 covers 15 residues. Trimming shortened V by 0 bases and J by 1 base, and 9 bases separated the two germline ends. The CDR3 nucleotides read TGTGCCTGGAGTGTTGGGCGGGGGAACACCGGGGAGCTGTTTTTT. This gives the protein CAWSVGRGNTGELFF.

The CDR3 bases are TGTGCCAGCAGTTACGGGGACACCATATATTTT. Translation: CASSYGDTIYF. The V gene is TRBV6-5, the J gene TRBJ1-3, with D hard to call. Trimming took 2 bases from V and 8 from J, leaving 4 bases between them. Germline assignment: CDR1 MNHEY and CDR2 SVGAGI. This CDR3 region has 11 residues.

CDR3 nucleotides: TGTGCCAGCAGTGAAAGTTCTCGACAGTACTTGAACACTGAAGCTTTCTTT. Translating it yields CASSESSRQYLNTEAFF. The chain uses TRBV6-1 and TRBJ1-1; weak D call: TRBD1 (5 bases). Germline CDR1 is MNHNS and CDR2 is SASEGT. This CDR3 is 17 amino acids long. Trimming removed 2 bases from V and 0 bases from J, with 16 bases in between.

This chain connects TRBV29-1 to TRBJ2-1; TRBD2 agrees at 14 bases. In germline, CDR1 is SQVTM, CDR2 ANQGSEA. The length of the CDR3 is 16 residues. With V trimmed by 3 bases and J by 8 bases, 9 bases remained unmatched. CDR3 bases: TGCAGCGTTGATTCTTTGGGACTAGCGGGAGCCCATGAGCAGTTCTTC. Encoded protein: CSVDSLGLAGAHEQFF.

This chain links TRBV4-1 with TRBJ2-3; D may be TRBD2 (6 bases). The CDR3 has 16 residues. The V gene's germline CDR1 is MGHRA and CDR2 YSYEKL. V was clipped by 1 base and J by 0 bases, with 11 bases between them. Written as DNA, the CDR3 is TGCGCCAGCAGCCAAGTCGGGGCGGGAAGCACAGATACGCAGTATTTT. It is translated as CASSQVGAGSTDTQYF.

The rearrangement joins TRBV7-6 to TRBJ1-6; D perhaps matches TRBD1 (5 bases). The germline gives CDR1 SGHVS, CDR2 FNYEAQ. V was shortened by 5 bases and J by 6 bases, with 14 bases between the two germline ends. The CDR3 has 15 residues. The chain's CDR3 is CASSLQGELNSPLHF. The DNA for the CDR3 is TGTGCCAGCAGCCTGCAAGGGGAACTTAATTCACCCCTCCACTTT.

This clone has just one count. CDR3 residues: CASSPHYSGANVLTF. The CDR3 region has the DNA TGTGCCAGCAGTCCTCACTACTCTGGGGCCAACGTCCTGACTTTC. The rearrangement joins TRBV28 to TRBJ2-6; D ambiguous. Germline V gene lookup returns CDR1 MDHEN and CDR2 SYDVKM. CDR3 length equals 15 residues. With 5 bases removed from V and 0 bases from J, the gap between germline ends came to 8 bases.

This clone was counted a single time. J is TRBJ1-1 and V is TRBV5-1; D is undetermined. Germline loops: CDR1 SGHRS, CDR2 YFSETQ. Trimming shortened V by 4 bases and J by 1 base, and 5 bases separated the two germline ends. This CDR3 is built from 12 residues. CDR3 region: CASSGKNTEAFF. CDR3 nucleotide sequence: TGCGCCAGCAGCGGAAAGAACACTGAAGCTTTCTTT. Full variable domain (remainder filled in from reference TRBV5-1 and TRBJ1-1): KAGVTQTPRYLIKTRGQQVTLSCSPISGHRSVSWYQQTPGQGLQFLFEYFSETQRNKGNFPGRFSGRQFSNSRSEMNVSTLELGDSALYLCASSGKNTEAFFGQGTRLTVV.

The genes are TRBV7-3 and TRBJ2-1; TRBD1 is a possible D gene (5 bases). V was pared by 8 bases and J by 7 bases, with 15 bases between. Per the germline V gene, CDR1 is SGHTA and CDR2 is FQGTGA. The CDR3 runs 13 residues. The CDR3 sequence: CASGAGYSNEQFF. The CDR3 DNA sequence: TGTGCCAGCGGGGCAGGGTACAGTAATGAGCAGTTCTTC.

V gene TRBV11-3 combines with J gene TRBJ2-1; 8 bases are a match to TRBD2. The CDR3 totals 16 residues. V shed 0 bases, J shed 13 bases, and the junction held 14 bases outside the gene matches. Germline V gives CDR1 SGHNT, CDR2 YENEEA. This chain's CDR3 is CASSLDPGLGLAGQFF. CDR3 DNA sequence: TGTGCCAGCAGCTTAGATCCGGGGCTAGGGCTAGCGGGCCAGTTCTTC.

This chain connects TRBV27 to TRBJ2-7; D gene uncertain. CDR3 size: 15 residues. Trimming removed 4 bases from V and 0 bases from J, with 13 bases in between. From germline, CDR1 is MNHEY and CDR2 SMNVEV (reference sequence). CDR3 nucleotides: TGTGCCAGCAGTTATTCGGAGCTGACCTCCTACGAGCAGTACTTC. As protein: CASSYSELTSYEQYF.

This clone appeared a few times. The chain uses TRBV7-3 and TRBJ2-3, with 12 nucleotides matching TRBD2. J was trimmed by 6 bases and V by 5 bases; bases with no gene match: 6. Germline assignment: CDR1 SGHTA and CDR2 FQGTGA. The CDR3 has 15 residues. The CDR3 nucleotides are TGTGCCAGCAGCCTAGCGGGAGGGCCGGCGGATACGCAGTATTTT. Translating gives CASSLAGGPADTQYF.

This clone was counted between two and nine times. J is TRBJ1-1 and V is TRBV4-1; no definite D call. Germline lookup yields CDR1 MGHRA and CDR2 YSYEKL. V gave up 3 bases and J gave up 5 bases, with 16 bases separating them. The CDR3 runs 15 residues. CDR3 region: CASSHQTTLGTEAFF. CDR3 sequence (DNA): TGCGCCAGCAGCCACCAGACAACCCTCGGGACTGAAGCTTTCTTT.

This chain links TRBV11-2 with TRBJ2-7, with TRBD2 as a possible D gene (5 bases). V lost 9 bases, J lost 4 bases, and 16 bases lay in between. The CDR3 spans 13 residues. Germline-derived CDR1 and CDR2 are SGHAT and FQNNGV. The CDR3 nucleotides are TGTGCCAGAAGACTACTTCCTCATTACGAGCAGTACTTC. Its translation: CARRLLPHYEQYF. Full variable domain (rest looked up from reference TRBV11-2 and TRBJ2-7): EAGVAQSPRYKIIEKRQSVAFWCNPISGHATLYWYQQILGQGPKLLIQFQNNGVVDDSQLPKDRFSAERLKGVDSTLKIQPAKLEDSAVYLCARRLLPHYEQYFGPGTRLTVT.

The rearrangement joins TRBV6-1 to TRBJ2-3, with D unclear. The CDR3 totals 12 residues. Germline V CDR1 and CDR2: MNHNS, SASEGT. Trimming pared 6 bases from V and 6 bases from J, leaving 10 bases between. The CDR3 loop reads CASSPLRDTQYF. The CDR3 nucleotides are TGTGCCAGCAGCCCGCTCCGTGATACGCAGTATTTT.

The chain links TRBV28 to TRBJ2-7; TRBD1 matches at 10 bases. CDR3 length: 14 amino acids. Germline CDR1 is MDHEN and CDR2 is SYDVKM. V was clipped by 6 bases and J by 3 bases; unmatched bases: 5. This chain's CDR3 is CASSTGTGDYEQYF. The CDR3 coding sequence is TGTGCCAGCAGCACCGGGACAGGGGACTACGAGCAGTACTTC.

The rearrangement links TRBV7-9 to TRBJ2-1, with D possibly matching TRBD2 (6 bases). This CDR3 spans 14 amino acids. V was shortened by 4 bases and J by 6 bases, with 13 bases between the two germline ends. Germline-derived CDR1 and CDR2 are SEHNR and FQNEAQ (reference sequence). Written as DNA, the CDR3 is TGTGCCAGCAGCTCGCTAGCGACTCTCAATGAGCAGTTCTTC. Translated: CASSSLATLNEQFF.